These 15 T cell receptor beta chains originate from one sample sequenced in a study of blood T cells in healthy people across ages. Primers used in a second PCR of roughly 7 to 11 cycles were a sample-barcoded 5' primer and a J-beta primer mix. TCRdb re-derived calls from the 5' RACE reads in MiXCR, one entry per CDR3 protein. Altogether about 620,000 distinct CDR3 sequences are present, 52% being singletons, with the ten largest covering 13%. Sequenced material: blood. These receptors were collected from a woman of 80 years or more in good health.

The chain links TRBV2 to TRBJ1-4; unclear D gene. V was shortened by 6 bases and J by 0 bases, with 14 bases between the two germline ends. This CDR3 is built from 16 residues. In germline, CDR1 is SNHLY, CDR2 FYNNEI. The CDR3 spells CASSPTLTTTNEKLFF. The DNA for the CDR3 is TGTGCCAGCAGCCCAACCCTGACAACAACTAATGAAAAACTGTTTTTT.

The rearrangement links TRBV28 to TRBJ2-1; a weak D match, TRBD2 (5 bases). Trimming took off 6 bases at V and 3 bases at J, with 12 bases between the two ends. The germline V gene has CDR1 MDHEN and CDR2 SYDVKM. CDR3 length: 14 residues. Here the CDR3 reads CASSASRDYNEQFF. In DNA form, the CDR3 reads TGTGCCAGCAGCGCCTCCCGGGACTACAATGAGCAGTTCTTC.

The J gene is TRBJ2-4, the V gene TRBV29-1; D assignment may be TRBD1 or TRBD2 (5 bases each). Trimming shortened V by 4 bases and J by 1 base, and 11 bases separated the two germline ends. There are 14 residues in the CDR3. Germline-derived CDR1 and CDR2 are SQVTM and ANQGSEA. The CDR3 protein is CSVAGHLAKNIQYF. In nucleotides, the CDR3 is TGCAGCGTTGCGGGGCATTTGGCCAAAAACATTCAGTACTTC. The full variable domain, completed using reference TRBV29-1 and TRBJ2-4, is SAVISQKPSRDICQRGTSLTIQCQVDSQVTMMFWYRQQPGQSLTLIATANQGSEATYESGFVIDKFPISRPNLTFSTLTVSNMSPEDSSIYLCSVAGHLAKNIQYFGAGTRLSVL.

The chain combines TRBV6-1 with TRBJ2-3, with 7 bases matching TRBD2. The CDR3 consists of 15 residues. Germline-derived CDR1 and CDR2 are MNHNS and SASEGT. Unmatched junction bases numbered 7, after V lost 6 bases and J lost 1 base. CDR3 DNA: TGTGCCAGCAGAACCGGGACTAAGGGCACAGATACGCAGTATTTT. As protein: CASRTGTKGTDTQYF.

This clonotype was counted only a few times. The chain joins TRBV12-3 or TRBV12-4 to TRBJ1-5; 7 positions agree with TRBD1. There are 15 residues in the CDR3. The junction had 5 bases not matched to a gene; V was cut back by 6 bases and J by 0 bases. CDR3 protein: CASSSRGISNQPQHF. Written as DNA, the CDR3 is TGTGCCAGCAGCAGCAGGGGGATTAGCAATCAGCCCCAGCATTTT.

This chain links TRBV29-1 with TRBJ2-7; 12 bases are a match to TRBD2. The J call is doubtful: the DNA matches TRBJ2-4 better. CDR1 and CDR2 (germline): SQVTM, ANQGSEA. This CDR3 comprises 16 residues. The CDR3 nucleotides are TGCAGCGTTGAAAGACCCGCTAGCGGGGGGGCAAACATTCAGTACTTC. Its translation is CSVERPASGGANIQYF.

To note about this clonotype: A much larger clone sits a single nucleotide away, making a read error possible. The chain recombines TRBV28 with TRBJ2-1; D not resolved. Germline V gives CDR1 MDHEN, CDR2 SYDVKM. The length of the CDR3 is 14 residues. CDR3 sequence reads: CASSLLPPYKEQFF. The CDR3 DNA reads TGTGCCAGCAGTTTACTTCCCCCCTACAAGGAGCAGTTCTTC.

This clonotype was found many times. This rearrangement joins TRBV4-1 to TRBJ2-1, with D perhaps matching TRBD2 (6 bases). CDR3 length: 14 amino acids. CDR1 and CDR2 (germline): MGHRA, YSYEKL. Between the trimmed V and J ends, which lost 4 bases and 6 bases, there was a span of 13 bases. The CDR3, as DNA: TGCGCCAGCAGCCGCAACCAGGGAGGCAATGAGCAGTTCTTC. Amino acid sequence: CASSRNQGGNEQFF.

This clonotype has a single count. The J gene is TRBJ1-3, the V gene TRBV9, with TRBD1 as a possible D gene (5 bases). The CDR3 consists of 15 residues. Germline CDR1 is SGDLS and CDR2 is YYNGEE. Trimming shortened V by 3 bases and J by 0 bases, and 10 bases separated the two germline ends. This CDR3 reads CASSDPTVSGNTIYF. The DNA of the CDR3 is TGTGCCAGCAGCGACCCGACAGTCTCTGGAAACACCATATATTTT.

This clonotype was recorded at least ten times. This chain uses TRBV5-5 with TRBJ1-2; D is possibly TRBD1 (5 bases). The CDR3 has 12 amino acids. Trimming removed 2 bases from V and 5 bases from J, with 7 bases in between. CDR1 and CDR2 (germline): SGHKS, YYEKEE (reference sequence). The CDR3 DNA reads TGTGCCAGCAGCTTCGACAGTTATGGCTACACCTTC. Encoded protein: CASSFDSYGYTF. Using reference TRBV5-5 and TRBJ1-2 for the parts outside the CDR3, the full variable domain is DAGVTQSPTHLIKTRGQQVTLRCSPISGHKSVSWYQQVLGQGPQFIFQYYEKEERGRGNFPDRFSARQFPNYSSELNVNALLLGDSALYLCASSFDSYGYTFGSGTRLTVV.

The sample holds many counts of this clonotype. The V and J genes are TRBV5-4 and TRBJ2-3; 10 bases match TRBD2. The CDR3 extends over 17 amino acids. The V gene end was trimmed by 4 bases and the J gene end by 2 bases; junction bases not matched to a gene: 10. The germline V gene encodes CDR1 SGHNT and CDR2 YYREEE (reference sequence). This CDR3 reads CASSPRSGGSPTDTQYF. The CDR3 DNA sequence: TGTGCCAGCAGCCCACGTAGCGGGGGGAGTCCCACAGATACGCAGTATTTT.

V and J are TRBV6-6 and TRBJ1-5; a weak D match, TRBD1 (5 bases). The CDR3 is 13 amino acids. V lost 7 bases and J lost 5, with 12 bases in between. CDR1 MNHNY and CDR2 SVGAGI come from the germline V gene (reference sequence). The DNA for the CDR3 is TGTGCCAGCACAGGCAGGGAGGATCAGCCCCAGCATTTT. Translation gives CASTGREDQPQHF.

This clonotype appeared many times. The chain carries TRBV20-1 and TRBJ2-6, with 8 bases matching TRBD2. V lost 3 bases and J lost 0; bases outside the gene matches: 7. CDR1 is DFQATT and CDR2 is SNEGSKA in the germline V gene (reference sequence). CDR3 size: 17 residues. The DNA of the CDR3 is TGCAGTGCTAGTAAAGCGGGGGTTATCTCTGGGGCCAACGTCCTGACTTTC. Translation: CSASKAGVISGANVLTF.

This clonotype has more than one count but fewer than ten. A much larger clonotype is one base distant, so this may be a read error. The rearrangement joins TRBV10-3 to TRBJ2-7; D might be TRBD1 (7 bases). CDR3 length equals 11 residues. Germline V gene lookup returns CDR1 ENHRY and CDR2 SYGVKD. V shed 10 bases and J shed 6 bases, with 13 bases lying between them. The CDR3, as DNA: TGTGCCAGCGGGACAGATGTCGAGCAGTACTTC. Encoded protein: CASGTDVEQYF.

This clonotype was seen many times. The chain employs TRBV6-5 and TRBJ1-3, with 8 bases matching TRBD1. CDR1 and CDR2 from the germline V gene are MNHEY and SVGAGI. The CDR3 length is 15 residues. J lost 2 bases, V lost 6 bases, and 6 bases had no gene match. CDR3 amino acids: CASSQQTGAGNTIYF. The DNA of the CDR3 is TGTGCCAGCAGCCAACAGACAGGGGCTGGAAACACCATATATTTT.